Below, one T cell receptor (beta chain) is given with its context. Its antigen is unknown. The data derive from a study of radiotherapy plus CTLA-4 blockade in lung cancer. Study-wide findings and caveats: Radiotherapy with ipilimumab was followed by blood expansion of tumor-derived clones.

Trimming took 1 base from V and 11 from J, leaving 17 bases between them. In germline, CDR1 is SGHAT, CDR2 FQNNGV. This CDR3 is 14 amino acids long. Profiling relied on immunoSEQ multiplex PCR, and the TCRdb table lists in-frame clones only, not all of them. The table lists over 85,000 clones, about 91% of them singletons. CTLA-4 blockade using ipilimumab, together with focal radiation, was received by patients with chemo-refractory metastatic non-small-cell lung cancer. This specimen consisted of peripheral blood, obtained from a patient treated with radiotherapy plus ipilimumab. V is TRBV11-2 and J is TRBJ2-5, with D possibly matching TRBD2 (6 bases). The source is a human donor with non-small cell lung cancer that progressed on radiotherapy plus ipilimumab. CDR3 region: CASSLGGVSYKQYF. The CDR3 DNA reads TGTGCCAGCAGCTTAGGGGGGGTCTCATACAAGCAGTACTTC.